This T cell receptor (beta chain) originates from a study of regulatory T cells in long-lasting Graves disease. Assembly of TCR beta libraries relied on iRepertoire HTBI primers together with Arm-PCR of CDR3 regions. TCRdb independently ran MiXCR on the multiplex PCR reads; one entry per CDR3 protein. The sample consists of under 450,000 distinct CDR3 sequences, roughly 23% of them appearing once. Trimming removed 5 bases from V and 4 bases from J, with 9 bases in between. The CDR3 contains 12 residues. Germline values: CDR1 SEHNR, CDR2 FQNEAQ (reference sequence). Sample time point: persistent/refractory GD, antithyroid drugs over 5 years with positive TRAb. From RNA extracted from PBMCs, the TCR library was made.

Sequencing used peripheral blood mononuclear cells (PBMCs), obtained when the disease was refractory, from a patient treated with antithyroid drugs. The clonotype was recovered from a woman between 40 and 50 years old with Graves disease. The gene calls are TRBV7-9 and TRBJ2-7; D is possibly TRBD1 (5 bases). CDR3 residues: CASSPQEYEQYF. For the CDR3, the DNA is TGTGCCAGCAGCCCACAGGAATACGAGCAGTACTTC.